This TCR beta chain was recorded in a study of T-cell reconstitution after alpha-beta-depleted transplantation in children. This clonotype was observed a few times. Library preparation (for TCRbeta) was performed with unique molecular identifiers. A single record per CDR3 protein comes from TCRdb applying MiXCR to the PCR reads. The sample records roughly 400,000 distinct CDR3 sequences, about 20% being singletons. The CDR3 has 13 amino acids. Germline CDR1 reads PRHDT; CDR2 reads FYEKMQ (reference sequence). The ends were cut back, 7 bases at V and 2 bases at J, with 10 bases in the middle. The starting material was PBMCs from the stem cell graft donor, obtained from the stem cell graft. This chain uses TRBV13 with TRBJ2-3; D call uncertain. The sequence was obtained from a human donor who donated a stem cell graft to a child with acute myeloid leukemia. The CDR3 loop reads CASNNYDTDTQYF. Here the CDR3 DNA reads TGTGCCAGCAACAACTACGACACAGATACGCAGTATTTT. Variable domain in full (rest from reference TRBV13 and TRBJ2-3): AAGVIQSPRHLIKEKRETATLKCYPIPRHDTVYWYQQGPGQDPQFLISFYEKMQSDKGSIPDRFSAQQFSDYHSELNMSSLELGDSALYFCASNNYDTDTQYFGPGTRLTVL.